Below, 8 T cell receptor beta chains from the same sample are listed, as sequenced in a study of PD-L1 blockade in urothelial cancer. Data came from immunoSEQ multiplex PCR; TCRdb stores just in-frame clones and leaves some out. Here the sample spans about 80,000 clones, about nine tenths being singletons. Source: PBMCs, taken around atezolizumab (anti-PD-L1) treatment. The receptor source for this set is a woman aged 70 to 79 with urothelial cancer.

The chain links TRBV7-9 to TRBJ2-3; no clear D gene. Trimming removed 2 bases from V and 0 bases from J, with 6 bases in between. The CDR3 has 14 residues. The germline V gene encodes CDR1 SEHNR and CDR2 FQNEAQ (reference sequence). CDR3 in amino acids: CASSLLLSTDTQYF. In DNA, the CDR3 is TGTGCCAGCAGCTTACTCCTTAGCACAGATACGCAGTATTTT.

The rearrangement links TRBV9 to TRBJ1-4; TRBD1 is a possible D gene (6 bases). The length of the CDR3 is 15 residues. Trimming left V 1 base short and J 4 bases short, with 11 bases between. Germline V gene sequence: CDR1 SGDLS, CDR2 YYNGEE. The CDR3 protein is CASSVMTGINEKLFF. The CDR3, as DNA: TGTGCCAGCAGCGTAATGACAGGAATTAATGAAAAACTGTTTTTT. Full variable domain (remainder filled in from reference TRBV9 and TRBJ1-4): DSGVTQTPKHLITATGQRVTLRCSPRSGDLSVYWYQQSLDQGLQFLIQYYNGEERAKGNILERFSAQQFPDLHSELNLSSLELGDSALYFCASSVMTGINEKLFFGSGTQLSVL.

The chain is built from TRBV7-2 and TRBJ1-4; no firm D call. Per the germline V gene, CDR1 is SGHTA and CDR2 is FQGNSA. CDR3 size: 16 residues. The germline V and J ends were trimmed by 1 base and 8 bases, with 17 bases remaining between them. CDR3 sequence (DNA): TGTGCCAGCAGCTTAGGAGTAACAACACTCAGGGAAAAACTGTTTTTT. This gives the protein CASSLGVTTLREKLFF.

The chain couples TRBV4-1 to TRBJ1-6, with D possibly TRBD1 on 5 matching bases. The CDR3 runs 16 residues. Trimming took off 1 base at V and 10 bases at J, with 17 bases between the two ends. Looked up from germline, CDR1 is MGHRA and CDR2 is YSYEKL. The CDR3 loop is CASSQGVLLGGSPLHF. As DNA, the CDR3 is TGCGCCAGCAGCCAAGGGGTTCTCCTTGGGGGGTCACCCCTCCACTTT.

The chain joins TRBV9 to TRBJ2-2, with unresolved D. CDR1 SGDLS and CDR2 YYNGEE come from the germline V gene. V lost 0 bases to trimming and J lost 7 bases, with 10 bases between them. The CDR3 loop spans 14 amino acids. This chain's CDR3 is CASSVEIPGGELFF. In DNA form, the CDR3 reads TGTGCCAGCAGCGTAGAAATCCCAGGCGGGGAGCTGTTTTTT.

CDR3 region: CASSLDRDSNQPQHF. CDR3 nucleotide sequence: TGCGCCAGCAGCCTCGACAGGGATAGCAATCAGCCCCAGCATTTT. The J gene is TRBJ1-5, the V gene TRBV10-2; 7 nucleotides match TRBD1. V shed 6 bases, J shed 0 bases, and the junction held 5 bases outside the gene matches. The CDR3 is made up of 15 amino acids. The germline gives CDR1 WSHSY, CDR2 SAAADI.

The chain carries TRBV5-1 and TRBJ2-1; TRBD2 matches 9 bases. From germline, CDR1 is SGHRS and CDR2 YFSETQ. V lost 2 bases, J lost 9 bases, and 12 bases stayed unmatched. The CDR3 covers 16 residues. CDR3: CASSLGGGRASVEQFF. CDR3 in DNA: TGCGCCAGCAGCTTAGGCGGCGGGAGGGCCTCAGTTGAGCAGTTCTTC. The full variable domain, completed using reference TRBV5-1 and TRBJ2-1, is KAGVTQTPRYLIKTRGQQVTLSCSPISGHRSVSWYQQTPGQGLQFLFEYFSETQRNKGNFPGRFSGRQFSNSRSEMNVSTLELGDSALYLCASSLGGGRASVEQFFGPGTRLTVL.

The rearrangement links TRBV6-1 to TRBJ1-5, with D perhaps TRBD1 (5 bases). Trimming pared 3 bases from V and 5 bases from J, leaving 11 bases between. CDR1 MNHNS and CDR2 SASEGT come from the germline V gene. The length of the CDR3 is 14 residues. The CDR3 here is CASSDPGGYQPQHF. The CDR3 coding sequence is TGTGCCAGCAGTGATCCCGGGGGGTATCAGCCCCAGCATTTT.